Presented here are 24 T cell receptor beta chains from one specimen sequenced in a study of neoadjuvant nivolumab and ipilimumab in lung cancer. TCRdb's table, derived via immunoSEQ multiplex PCR, lists solely in-frame clones and lacks some. The sample lists approximately 5,000 clones; 91% were seen once. The sequences come from blood, collected after neoadjuvant nivolumab, alone or with ipilimumab, at or shortly before surgery. These receptor sequences come from an adult with non-small cell lung cancer. Some clones in this sample may be carry-over from other donors' samples.

The chain has TRBV12-5 and TRBJ2-3; TRBD2 might be the D (6 bases). Germline CDR1 is LGHNT and CDR2 is FRNRAP. The CDR3 contains 14 residues. The V end was cut by 1 base, the J end by 6 bases, with 11 bases between. CDR3 DNA: TGTGCTAGTGGTTTGGGTACAAGCGGGGATACGCAGTATTTT. Translating gives CASGLGTSGDTQYF.

This chain links TRBV11-2 with TRBJ2-3, with D hard to call. The CDR3 loop spans 12 amino acids. The germline V gene has CDR1 SGHAT and CDR2 FQNNGV. With 4 bases removed from V and 1 base from J, the gap between germline ends came to 3 bases. CDR3 nucleotides: TGTGCCAGCAGCTCCCGCACAGATACGCAGTATTTT. It specifies CASSSRTDTQYF.

This sequence joins TRBV9 and TRBJ2-7; TRBD1 agrees at 8 bases. The J segment lost 2 bases and the V segment lost 0 bases, leaving 1 base of the junction unmatched. Germline V gene lookup returns CDR1 SGDLS and CDR2 YYNGEE. The CDR3 sequence is 14 residues long. DNA of the CDR3: TGTGCCAGCAGCGTAGGGACAGGGCCCTACGAGCAGTACTTC. Its translation: CASSVGTGPYEQYF.

The rearrangement links TRBV18 to TRBJ1-5; a possible D gene is TRBD1 (5 bases). The CDR3 is 14 residues long. Trimming took off 2 bases at V and 11 bases at J, with 16 bases between the two ends. Germline V gene data show CDR1 as KGHSH and CDR2 as LQKENI. The CDR3 bases are TGTGCCAGCTCACCAAATCACGATGGAGGGGCCCAGCATTTT. Amino acid sequence: CASSPNHDGGAQHF.

The chain couples TRBV9 to TRBJ2-2, with 7 bases identical to TRBD1. J lost 3 bases, V lost 7 bases, and 3 bases had no gene match. The CDR3 length is 13 residues. The V gene's germline CDR1 is SGDLS and CDR2 YYNGEE. In DNA, the CDR3 is TGTGCCAGCCGGGACAGTTACACCGGGGAGCTGTTTTTT. The encoded protein is CASRDSYTGELFF.

This clone was detected only once. The chain joins TRBV11-2 to TRBJ2-5; possibly TRBD2 for D (7 bases). This CDR3 has 14 amino acids. Trimming took 7 bases from V and 5 from J, leaving 17 bases between them. Per the germline V gene, CDR1 is SGHAT and CDR2 is FQNNGV. This CDR3 is CASNMGEGEETQYF. CDR3 nucleotide sequence: TGTGCCAGCAACATGGGGGAGGGGGAGGAGACCCAGTACTTC.

J is TRBJ2-1 and V is TRBV30; 7 bases are a match to TRBD1. The length of the CDR3 is 11 residues. Germline-derived CDR1 and CDR2 are GTSNPN and SVGIG (reference sequence). V lost 3 bases to trimming and J lost 13 bases; unmatched junction nucleotides: 6. Here the CDR3 reads CAWRETGIQFF. In DNA form, the CDR3 reads TGTGCCTGGAGAGAGACAGGGATACAGTTCTTC.

The rearrangement links TRBV6-5 to TRBJ2-2; tentatively, D is TRBD1 (6 bases). CDR3 length: 14 residues. Per the germline V gene, CDR1 is MNHEY and CDR2 is SVGAGI. V dropped 6 bases and J dropped 2 bases, with 10 bases sitting between them. CDR3 in DNA: TGTGCCAGCAGGTCCGGGACAAACACCGGGGAGCTGTTTTTT. It translates to CASRSGTNTGELFF.

For the CDR3, the DNA is TGTGCCAGCAGCCAGGACCACTCGCAGACCCAGTACTTC. Protein: CASSQDHSQTQYF. The rearrangement uses TRBV11-2 and TRBJ2-5, with D hard to call. Germline V gene sequence: CDR1 SGHAT, CDR2 FQNNGV. V dropped 5 bases and J dropped 6 bases, with 13 bases sitting between them. The CDR3 has 13 residues.

The chain combines TRBV30 with TRBJ1-1; D is unclear. Germline-derived CDR1 and CDR2 are GTSNPN and SVGIG (reference sequence). CDR3 length: 14 amino acids. Trimming took 0 bases from V and 3 from J, leaving 11 bases between them. The CDR3 DNA reads as TGTGCCTGGAGTGTAATCGAGAGATACACTGAAGCTTTCTTT. Protein: CAWSVIERYTEAFF.

V and J are TRBV7-2 and TRBJ1-1; perhaps TRBD1 as D (5 bases). V was cut by 5 bases and J by 4 bases, with 17 bases left in between. Germline-derived CDR1 and CDR2 are SGHTA and FQGNSA. The CDR3 extends over 15 amino acids. Here the CDR3 reads CASSPLTGGVTEAFF. The DNA for the CDR3 is TGTGCCAGCAGCCCCCTGACTGGAGGGGTCACTGAAGCTTTCTTT.

This clone was seen only once. V is TRBV5-8 and J is TRBJ1-4; the match to TRBD1 covers 7 bases. From germline, CDR1 is SGHTS and CDR2 YDEGEE. The CDR3 spans 15 residues. With 4 bases clipped from V and 4 bases from J, the junction kept 7 bases outside the gene matches. CDR3 in DNA: TGTGCCAGCAGCGGCCGGGACAGTTTTAATGAAAAACTGTTTTTT. Protein: CASSGRDSFNEKLFF.

V and J are TRBV7-9 and TRBJ2-7; 8 bases match TRBD1. The CDR3 length is 14 residues. Germline V gene data show CDR1 as SEHNR and CDR2 as FQNEAQ (reference sequence). V lost 6 bases to trimming and J lost 0 bases; unmatched junction nucleotides: 4. CDR3 coding DNA: TGTGCCAGCAGGGGGGACAGGTACTCCTACGAGCAGTACTTC. Protein sequence: CASRGDRYSYEQYF. Together with reference TRBV7-9 and TRBJ2-7, the CDR3 gives the full variable domain: DTGVSQNPRHKITKRGQNVTFRCDPISEHNRLYWYRQTLGQGPEFLTYFQNEAQLEKSRLLSDRFSAERPKGSFSTLEIQRTEQGDSAMYLCASRGDRYSYEQYFGPGTRLTVT.

This sequence joins TRBV7-6 and TRBJ1-1; D call uncertain. This CDR3 region has 13 residues. Trimming shortened V by 5 bases and J by 1 base, and 8 bases separated the two germline ends. From germline, CDR1 is SGHVS and CDR2 FNYEAQ. CDR3 loop: CASSPGGNTEAFF. CDR3 sequence (DNA): TGTGCCAGCAGCCCTGGAGGGAACACTGAAGCTTTCTTT. Drawing the rest from reference TRBV7-6 and TRBJ1-1, the complete variable domain is GAGVSQSPRYKVTKRGQDVALRCDPISGHVSLYWYRQALGQGPEFLTYFNYEAQQDKSGLPNDRFSAERPEGSISTLTIQRTEQRDSAMYRCASSPGGNTEAFFGQGTRLTVV.

This clone was recorded only once. The chain couples TRBV20-1 to TRBJ1-1; D remains ambiguous. The germline V gene encodes CDR1 DFQATT and CDR2 SNEGSKA (reference sequence). The CDR3 consists of 11 residues. DNA for the CDR3: TGCAGCCCACAGCGAGGAGGGGAAGCTTTCTTT. Protein product: CSPQRGGEAFF.

The chain joins TRBV7-6 to TRBJ1-1, with 7 positions matching TRBD1. CDR3 size: 14 residues. CDR1 and CDR2 (germline): SGHVS, FNYEAQ. V was pared by 5 bases and J by 3 bases, with 6 bases of the junction left unmatched. CDR3 protein: CASSLTTGDTEAFF. CDR3 sequence (DNA): TGTGCCAGCAGCCTAACTACAGGGGACACTGAAGCTTTCTTT.

This chain uses TRBV9 with TRBJ2-3; no firm D call. Germline CDR1 reads SGDLS; CDR2 reads YYNGEE. Trimming pared 3 bases from V and 6 bases from J, leaving 17 bases between. The CDR3 runs to 15 residues. The CDR3 loop is CASSASPRPADTQYF. In DNA form, the CDR3 reads TGTGCCAGCAGCGCGTCCCCGCGTCCCGCGGATACGCAGTATTTT. The full variable domain, in which reference TRBV9 and TRBJ2-3 provide the parts outside the CDR3, is DSGVTQTPKHLITATGQRVTLRCSPRSGDLSVYWYQQSLDQGLQFLIQYYNGEERAKGNILERFSAQQFPDLHSELNLSSLELGDSALYFCASSASPRPADTQYFGPGTRLTVL.

J is TRBJ2-5 and V is TRBV5-1, with 9 bases that match TRBD1. The CDR3 has 14 residues. In germline, CDR1 is SGHRS, CDR2 YFSETQ. Germline trimming cut 5 bases from V and 3 bases from J; bases unmatched to any gene: 5. Written as DNA, the CDR3 is TGCGCCAGCAGACCCGGGACAGGGAAAGAGACCCAGTACTTC. Protein sequence: CASRPGTGKETQYF.

The chain couples TRBV11-2 to TRBJ2-3, with 9 bases identical to TRBD1. Germline lookup yields CDR1 SGHAT and CDR2 FQNNGV. This CDR3 comprises 14 residues. J gave up 5 bases and V 5 bases, and 5 bases lay outside the gene matches. CDR3 residues: CASSTGQGRDTQYF. CDR3 coding DNA: TGTGCCAGCAGCACCGGACAGGGGCGAGATACGCAGTATTTT.

The J gene is TRBJ2-1, the V gene TRBV5-1; possible D gene TRBD2, 5 bases. This CDR3 is built from 11 residues. V was trimmed by 6 bases and J by 10 bases, leaving 11 bases between them. Germline values: CDR1 SGHRS, CDR2 YFSETQ. The CDR3 spells CASKAGIEQFF. CDR3 nucleotide sequence: TGCGCCAGCAAGGCGGGCATCGAGCAGTTCTTC.

The V gene is TRBV27, the J gene TRBJ1-2; 9 bases match TRBD1. J lost 1 base, V lost 3 bases, and 12 bases had no gene match. This CDR3 is 18 amino acids long. Germline V gene sequence: CDR1 MNHEY, CDR2 SMNVEV (reference sequence). The CDR3 DNA is TGTGCCAGCAGTTTGTCTCCCGGGACAGGGAAGATTAACTATGGCTACACCTTC. It is translated as CASSLSPGTGKINYGYTF.

This clone was seen just once. The chain combines TRBV7-3 with TRBJ2-2; TRBD2 matches 10 bases. CDR3 size: 15 residues. CDR1 and CDR2 (germline): SGHTA, FQGTGA. J lost 4 bases, V lost 7 bases, and 6 bases had no gene match. The DNA for the CDR3 is TGTGCCAGCACCCCTAGCGGGAGCGGCACCGGGGAGCTGTTTTTT. Translating gives CASTPSGSGTGELFF.

The chain carries TRBV5-1 and TRBJ2-3, with 11 bases that match TRBD2. The germline V gene has CDR1 SGHRS and CDR2 YFSETQ. CDR3 size: 16 residues. After removal of 0 bases from V and 5 bases from J, the junction contained 5 bases not matched to a gene. CDR3 in DNA: TGCGCCAGCAGCTTGGGGCGGGGGACTAGCGGAGATACGCAGTATTTT. As protein: CASSLGRGTSGDTQYF.

The rearrangement links TRBV4-3 to TRBJ1-1, with TRBD1 matching 8 bases. This CDR3 is built from 14 residues. V gave up 3 bases and J gave up 2 bases; unmatched junction bases: 2. CDR1 and CDR2 (germline): LGHNA, YSLEER. CDR3 region: CASSQDRVNTEAFF. The CDR3 DNA is TGCGCCAGCAGCCAGGACAGGGTCAACACTGAAGCTTTCTTT.